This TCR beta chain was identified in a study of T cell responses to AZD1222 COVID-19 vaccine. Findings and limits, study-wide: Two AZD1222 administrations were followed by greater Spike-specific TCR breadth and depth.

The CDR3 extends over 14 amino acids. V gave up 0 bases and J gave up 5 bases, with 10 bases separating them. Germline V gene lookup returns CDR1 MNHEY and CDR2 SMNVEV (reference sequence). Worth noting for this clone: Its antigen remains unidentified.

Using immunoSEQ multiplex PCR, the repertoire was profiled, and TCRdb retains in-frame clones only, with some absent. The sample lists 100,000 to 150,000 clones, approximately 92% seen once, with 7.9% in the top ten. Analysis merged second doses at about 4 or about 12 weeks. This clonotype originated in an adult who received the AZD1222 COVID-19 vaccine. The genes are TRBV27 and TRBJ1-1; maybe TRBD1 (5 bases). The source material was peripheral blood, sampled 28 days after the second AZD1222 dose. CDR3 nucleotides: TGTGCCAGCAGTTTATCGGGGGTTGGAACTGAAGCTTTCTTT. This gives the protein CASSLSGVGTEAFF.